This TCR beta chain stems from a study of shared clonotypes between healthy human individuals. CDR1 is LGHNA and CDR2 is YNFKEQ in the germline V gene. V lost 2 bases and J 0 bases, leaving 14 bases between the germline ends. This CDR3 is built from 17 residues. The table came from immunoSEQ multiplex PCR; TCRdb's copy has only in-frame clones and leaves some out. The profile covers some 510,000 clones, with 79% appearing a single time and under 15% taken by the ten largest. V and J are TRBV4-2 and TRBJ1-3; possible D gene TRBD1, 6 bases. This sequence originates from a woman in her thirties or forties in good health. Some clones in this sample may be carry-over from other donors' samples. Material for sequencing was PBMCs. CDR3 nucleotide sequence: TGTGCCAGCAGCCAAACCGGGACATCTAGCTCTGGAAACACCATATATTTT. Translating gives CASSQTGTSSSGNTIYF.